Presented here are 8 T cell receptor beta chains from one specimen sequenced in a study of blood T cells in healthy people across ages. With a J-beta primer mix and a sample-barcoded 5' primer, a second PCR ran about 7 to 12 cycles. TCRdb processed the 5' RACE reads anew with MiXCR; each CDR3 protein has one entry. The table shows 1.5 million to 2 million distinct CDR3 sequences, with 28% occurring only once. Sequencing was done on a sample of blood. All receptors derive from a woman in her thirties in good health.

On this clonotype itself: One end of the junction does not line up with germline, which may come from a read error. The rearrangement uses TRBV7-2 and TRBJ2-1; D is possibly TRBD2 (5 bases). The CDR3 has 16 amino acids. CDR1 and CDR2 (germline): SGHTA, FQGNSA. DNA of the CDR3: TGTGTCAGCAGCTTAGTTCCCGGGAACTCCTACAATGAGCAGTTCTTC. Protein sequence: CVSSLVPGNSYNEQFF.

J is TRBJ1-1 and V is TRBV5-6; D possibly corresponds to TRBD1 (5 bases). Trimming stripped 2 bases from V and 4 bases from J, with 15 bases between. The CDR3 consists of 15 residues. Germline assignment: CDR1 SGHDT and CDR2 YYEEEE. The CDR3 here is CASSFRVLRGTEAFF. Here the CDR3 DNA reads TGTGCCAGCAGCTTCAGGGTTTTAAGGGGCACTGAAGCTTTCTTT. The full variable domain, its missing parts supplied by reference TRBV5-6 and TRBJ1-1, is DAGVTQSPTHLIKTRGQQVTLRCSPKSGHDTVSWYQQALGQGPQFIFQYYEEEERQRGNFPDRFSGHQFPNYSSELNVNALLLGDSALYLCASSFRVLRGTEAFFGQGTRLTVV.

The genes are TRBV7-2 and TRBJ1-1, with D maybe TRBD1 (5 bases). CDR3 size: 15 residues. Germline V gene lookup returns CDR1 SGHTA and CDR2 FQGNSA. V dropped 5 bases and J dropped 7 bases, with 20 bases sitting between them. For the CDR3, the DNA is TGTGCCAGCAGCACACCGGGACGCGAGCTGGGTGAAGCTTTCTTT. Translation: CASSTPGRELGEAFF.

With regard to this clonotype: The germline gene is not matched at one end of the junction; a read error may be the cause. The chain is built from TRBV12-3 or TRBV12-4 and TRBJ2-3; TRBD2 aligns across 15 bases. The length of the CDR3 is 16 residues. In DNA form, the CDR3 reads TGTGCCAGCAGCCCTGGGACTAGCGGGGGGACAGATACGCGGTATTTT. Protein: CASSPGTSGGTDTRYF.

A note on this clonotype: At one end, the junction sequence differs from germline, possibly due to a read error. The V gene is TRBV29-1, the J gene TRBJ2-7, with 8 bases aligning to TRBD2. The germline gives CDR1 SQVTM, CDR2 ANQGSEA. The length of the CDR3 is 15 residues. The CDR3 nucleotides read TGCGGCGTAAGGGACGGTAGCGGGAACTGGAACGAGCAGTACTTC. Its translation is CGVRDGSGNWNEQYF.

There are a few counts of this clonotype. The V gene is TRBV5-1, the J gene TRBJ2-1; 8 nucleotides agree with TRBD2. There are 15 residues in the CDR3. Germline V gene sequence: CDR1 SGHRS, CDR2 YFSETQ. The V segment lost 1 base and the J segment 9 bases; nucleotides outside the gene matches: 9. The CDR3 reads CASSLSPAGASEQFF. CDR3 DNA sequence: TGCGCCAGCAGCTTGTCCCCAGCGGGAGCAAGTGAGCAGTTCTTC.

V gene TRBV7-9 combines with J gene TRBJ2-1; 7 bases are shared with TRBD1. The CDR3 has 14 amino acids. The germline CDR1 and CDR2 sequences are SEHNR and FQNEAQ (reference sequence). J was trimmed by 9 bases and V by 3 bases; bases with no gene match: 8. CDR3 in amino acids: CASSFRQGSPEQFF. CDR3 DNA sequence: TGTGCCAGCAGCTTTAGACAGGGTAGTCCTGAGCAGTTCTTC.

This clonotype showed up just once. The rearrangement uses TRBV7-9 and TRBJ1-1; D is undetermined. This CDR3 comprises 12 residues. Germline V CDR1 and CDR2: SEHNR, FQNEAQ (reference sequence). The V and J ends lost 5 bases and 8 bases respectively, with 12 bases between them. Here the CDR3 DNA reads TGTGCCAGCAGCCCCGGGTCACAAGAAGCTTTCTTT. Translation gives CASSPGSQEAFF.